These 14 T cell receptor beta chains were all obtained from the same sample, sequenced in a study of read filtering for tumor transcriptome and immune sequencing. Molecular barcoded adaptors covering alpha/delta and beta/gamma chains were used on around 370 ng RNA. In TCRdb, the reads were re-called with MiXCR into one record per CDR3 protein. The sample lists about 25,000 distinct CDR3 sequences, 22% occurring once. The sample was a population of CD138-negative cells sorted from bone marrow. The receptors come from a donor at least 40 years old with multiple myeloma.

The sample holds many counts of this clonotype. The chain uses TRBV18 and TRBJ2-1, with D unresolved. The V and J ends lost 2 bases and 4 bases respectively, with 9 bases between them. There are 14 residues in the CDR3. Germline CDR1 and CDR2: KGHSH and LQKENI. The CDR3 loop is CASSPGSDYNEQFF. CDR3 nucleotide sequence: TGTGCCAGCTCACCAGGAAGCGATTACAATGAGCAGTTCTTC. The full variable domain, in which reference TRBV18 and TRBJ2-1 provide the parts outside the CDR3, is NAGVMQNPRHLVRRRGQEARLRCSPMKGHSHVYWYRQLPEEGLKFMVYLQKENIIDESGMPKERFSAEFPKEGPSILRIQQVVRGDSAAYFCASSPGSDYNEQFFGPGTRLTVL.

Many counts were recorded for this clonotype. The CDR3 sequence: CASSHSSGGANEQFF. The CDR3 DNA is TGTGCCAGCAGCCACTCTAGCGGGGGGGCCAATGAGCAGTTCTTC. The chain employs TRBV3-1 and TRBJ2-1, with 12 bases lining up with TRBD2. This CDR3 is built from 15 residues. The V gene's germline CDR1 is LGHDT and CDR2 YNNKEL (reference sequence). After removal of 3 bases from V and 6 bases from J, the junction contained 3 bases not matched to a gene.

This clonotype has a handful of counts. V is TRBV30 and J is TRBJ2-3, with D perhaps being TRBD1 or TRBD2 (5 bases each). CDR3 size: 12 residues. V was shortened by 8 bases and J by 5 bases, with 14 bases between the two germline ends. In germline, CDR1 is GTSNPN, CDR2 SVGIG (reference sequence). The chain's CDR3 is CAGKRGEDTQYF. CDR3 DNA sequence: TGTGCCGGCAAAAGAGGGGAAGATACGCAGTATTTT.

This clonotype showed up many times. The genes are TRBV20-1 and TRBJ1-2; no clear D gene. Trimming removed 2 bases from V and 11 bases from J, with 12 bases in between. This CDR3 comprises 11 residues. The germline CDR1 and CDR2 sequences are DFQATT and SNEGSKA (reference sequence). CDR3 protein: CSARWRSAYTF. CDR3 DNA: TGCAGTGCTAGATGGCGCTCTGCTTACACCTTC.

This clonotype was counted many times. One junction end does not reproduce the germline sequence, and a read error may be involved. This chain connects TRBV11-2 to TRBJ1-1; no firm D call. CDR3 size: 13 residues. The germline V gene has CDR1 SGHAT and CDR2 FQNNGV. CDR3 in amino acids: CASRLGPNTEAFF. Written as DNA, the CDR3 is TGTGCCAGCAGATTAGGACCGAACACTGAAGCTTTCTTT. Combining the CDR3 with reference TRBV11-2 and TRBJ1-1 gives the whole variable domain EAGVAQSPRYKIIEKRQSVAFWCNPISGHATLYWYQQILGQGPKLLIQFQNNGVVDDSQLPKDRFSAERLKGVDSTLKIQPAKLEDSAVYLCASRLGPNTEAFFGQGTRLTVV.

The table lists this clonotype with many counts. The DNA for the CDR3 is TGCGCCAGCAGCTTGGAAGGGACAGGAACCTACGAGCAGTACTTC. Its translation: CASSLEGTGTYEQYF. The chain uses TRBV5-1 and TRBJ2-7, with 8 positions matching TRBD1. The CDR3 has 15 amino acids. CDR1 and CDR2 (germline): SGHRS, YFSETQ. With V trimmed by 0 bases and J by 2 bases, 4 bases remained unmatched.

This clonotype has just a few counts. CDR3 nucleotide sequence: TGCAGTGCTCCCCCCTCGACTAGCGGGATTGGACAGACCCAGTACTTC. Translation: CSAPPSTSGIGQTQYF. V and J are TRBV20-1 and TRBJ2-5; 11 bases match TRBD2. The CDR3 totals 16 residues. The germline CDR1 and CDR2 sequences are DFQATT and SNEGSKA (reference sequence). Trimming took 5 bases from V and 6 from J; bases not matched to a gene: 14.

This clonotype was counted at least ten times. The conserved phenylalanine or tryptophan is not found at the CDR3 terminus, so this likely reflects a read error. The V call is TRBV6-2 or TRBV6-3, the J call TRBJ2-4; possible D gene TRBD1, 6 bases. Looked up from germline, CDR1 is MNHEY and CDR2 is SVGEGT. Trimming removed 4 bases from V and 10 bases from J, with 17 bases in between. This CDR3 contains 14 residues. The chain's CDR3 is CASSSLTGRVIQYL. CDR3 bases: TGTGCCAGCAGTTCACTGACAGGAAGGGTAATTCAGTACCTC.

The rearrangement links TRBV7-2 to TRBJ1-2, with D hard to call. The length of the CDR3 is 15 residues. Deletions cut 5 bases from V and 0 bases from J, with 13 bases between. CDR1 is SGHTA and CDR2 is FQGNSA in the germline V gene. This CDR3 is CASSPRASANYGYTF. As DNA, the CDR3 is TGTGCCAGCAGCCCAAGGGCGTCAGCTAACTATGGCTACACCTTC.

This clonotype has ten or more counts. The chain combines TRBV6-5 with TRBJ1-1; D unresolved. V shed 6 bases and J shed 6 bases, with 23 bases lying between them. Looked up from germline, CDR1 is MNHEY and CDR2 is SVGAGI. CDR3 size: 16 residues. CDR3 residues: CASSSGSRGGFAEAFF. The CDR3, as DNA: TGTGCCAGCAGCTCCGGGTCTCGAGGTGGTTTCGCTGAAGCTTTCTTT.

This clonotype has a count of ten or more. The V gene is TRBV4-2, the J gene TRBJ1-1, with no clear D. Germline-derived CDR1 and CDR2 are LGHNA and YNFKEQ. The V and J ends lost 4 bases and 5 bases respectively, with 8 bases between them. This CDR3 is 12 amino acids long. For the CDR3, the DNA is TGTGCCAGCAGCCGTGATCGGACTGAAGCTTTCTTT. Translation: CASSRDRTEAFF.

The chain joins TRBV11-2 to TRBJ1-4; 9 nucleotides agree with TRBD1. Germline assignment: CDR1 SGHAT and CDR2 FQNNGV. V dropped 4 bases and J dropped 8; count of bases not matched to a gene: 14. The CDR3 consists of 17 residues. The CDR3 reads CASSSGTGSMIQEKLFF. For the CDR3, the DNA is TGTGCCAGCAGCTCCGGGACAGGGAGTATGATTCAGGAAAAACTGTTTTTT. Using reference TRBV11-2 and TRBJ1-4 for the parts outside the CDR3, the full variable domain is EAGVAQSPRYKIIEKRQSVAFWCNPISGHATLYWYQQILGQGPKLLIQFQNNGVVDDSQLPKDRFSAERLKGVDSTLKIQPAKLEDSAVYLCASSSGTGSMIQEKLFFGSGTQLSVL.

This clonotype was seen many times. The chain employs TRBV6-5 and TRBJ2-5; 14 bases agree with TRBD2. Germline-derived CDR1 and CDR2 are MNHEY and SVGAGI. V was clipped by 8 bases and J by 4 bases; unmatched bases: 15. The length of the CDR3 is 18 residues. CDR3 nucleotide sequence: TGTGCCAGCGCACAATCGGGACTAGCGGGGGTAGGGGGAGAGACCCAGTACTTC. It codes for CASAQSGLAGVGGETQYF.

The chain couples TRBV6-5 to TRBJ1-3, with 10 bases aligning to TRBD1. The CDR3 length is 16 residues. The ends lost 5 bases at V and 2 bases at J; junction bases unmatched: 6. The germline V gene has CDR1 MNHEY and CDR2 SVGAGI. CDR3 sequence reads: CASSPSGTGAGNTIYF. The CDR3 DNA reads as TGTGCCAGCAGTCCCTCCGGGACAGGGGCTGGAAACACCATATATTTT.